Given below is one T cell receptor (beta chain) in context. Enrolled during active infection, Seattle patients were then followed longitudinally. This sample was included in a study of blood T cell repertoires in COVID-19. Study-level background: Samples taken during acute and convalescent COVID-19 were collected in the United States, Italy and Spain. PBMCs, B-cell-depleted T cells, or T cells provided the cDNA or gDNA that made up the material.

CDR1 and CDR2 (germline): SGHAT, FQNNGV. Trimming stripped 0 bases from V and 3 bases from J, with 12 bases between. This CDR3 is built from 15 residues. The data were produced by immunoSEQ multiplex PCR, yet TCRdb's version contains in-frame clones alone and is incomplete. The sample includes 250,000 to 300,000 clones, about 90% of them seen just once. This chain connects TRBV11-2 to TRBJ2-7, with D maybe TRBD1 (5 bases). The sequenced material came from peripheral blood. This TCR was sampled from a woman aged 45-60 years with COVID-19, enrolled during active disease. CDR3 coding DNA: TGTGCCAGCAGCTTAGAGGCAGGGTTGAACTACGAGCAGTACTTC. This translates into CASSLEAGLNYEQYF.